This TCR beta chain was recovered during a study of T cell repertoires in cytomegalovirus infection. Study overall: Based on public TCR beta signatures, there were indications of CMV infection and of a matching HLA type.

Concerning this clonotype itself: What it binds is not known.

Findings and caveats of the study: HLA-C-restricted CMV-specific TCR beta clonotypes were dominant in the ex vivo response. Cumulative frequency of public TCR beta families picked out carriers of CMV plus the relevant HLA.

TCRdb passed the reads through MiXCR, listing each CDR3 protein once. The sample shows roughly 720,000 distinct CDR3 sequences, roughly 35% of them seen only once. The germline gives CDR1 GTSNPN, CDR2 SVGIG (reference sequence). Trimming shortened V by 2 bases and J by 0 bases, and 13 bases separated the two germline ends. This CDR3 has 15 amino acids. This clonotype originated in a human donor in good health (CMV status not recorded). Some clones in this sample may be carry-over from other donors' samples. What was sequenced was PBMCs. V gene TRBV30 combines with J gene TRBJ1-1, with a tentative D call TRBD1 (5 bases). This CDR3 reads CAWSWGRVLNTEAFF. CDR3 in DNA: TGTGCCTGGAGTTGGGGCAGGGTCTTGAACACTGAAGCTTTCTTT.